The 28 T cell receptor beta chains below all came from one sample that was sequenced in a study of PD-1 blockade in classical Hodgkin lymphoma. As to time point: cycle 4 day 1 (C4D1), after five to seven weeks of nivolumab. There was relapse after autologous stem cell transplantation in every patient, and there was variation in brentuximab vedotin exposure. Assay: immunoSEQ multiplex PCR; the TCRdb copy retains only in-frame clones and omits some. This table holds more than 40,000 clones, 80% found once. Specimen: peripheral blood mononuclear cells (PBMCs), collected before the fourth cycle of nivolumab. All receptors come from a human donor with classical Hodgkin lymphoma.

The chain carries TRBV30 and TRBJ1-1; D ambiguous. Trimming shortened V by 0 bases and J by 4 bases, and 9 bases separated the two germline ends. Germline loops: CDR1 GTSNPN, CDR2 SVGIG (reference sequence). The CDR3 sequence is 13 residues long. The DNA of the CDR3 is TGTGCCTGGAGTGTAGGTTCTCGCACTGAAGCTTTCTTT. It yields the protein CAWSVGSRTEAFF. The complete variable domain, with remaining parts taken from reference TRBV30 and TRBJ1-1, reads SQTIHQWPATLVQPVGSPLSLECTVEGTSNPNLYWYRQAAGRGLQLLFYSVGIGQISSEVPQNLSASRPQDRQFILSSKKLLLSDSGFYLCAWSVGSRTEAFFGQGTRLTVV.

The chain recombines TRBV6-1 with TRBJ2-2; D not certain. V was cut by 0 bases and J by 4 bases, with 12 bases left in between. The CDR3 sequence is 16 residues long. CDR1 and CDR2 from the germline V gene are MNHNS and SASEGT. The CDR3 DNA sequence: TGTGCCAGCAGTGAAGCCTTTCAAGTGATCACCGGGGAGCTGTTTTTT. This codes for CASSEAFQVITGELFF.

The V and J genes are TRBV30 and TRBJ1-5; possible D gene TRBD1, 5 bases. Germline CDR1 is GTSNPN and CDR2 is SVGIG (reference sequence). The CDR3 sequence is 12 residues long. V shed 2 bases and J shed 7 bases, with 9 bases lying between them. The CDR3 DNA follows: TGTGCCTGGAGTCGGCAGGGCCAGCCCCAGCATTTT. Translation: CAWSRQGQPQHF. Supplemented by reference TRBV30 and TRBJ1-5, the full variable domain reads SQTIHQWPATLVQPVGSPLSLECTVEGTSNPNLYWYRQAAGRGLQLLFYSVGIGQISSEVPQNLSASRPQDRQFILSSKKLLLSDSGFYLCAWSRQGQPQHFGDGTRLSIL.

The chain carries TRBV7-3 and TRBJ1-5; 10 bases fit TRBD1. The V and J ends lost 1 base and 7 bases, in that order; junction bases with no gene match: 7. The CDR3 loop spans 16 amino acids. The V gene's germline CDR1 is SGHTA and CDR2 FQGTGA. Written as DNA, the CDR3 is TGTGCCAGCAGCTTAAGGCAGCGGGACAGGGGACAGCCCCAGCATTTT. Its translation is CASSLRQRDRGQPQHF.

This rearrangement joins TRBV6-4 to TRBJ2-2, with D possibly matching TRBD1 (6 bases). The CDR3 contains 16 residues. Germline CDR1 and CDR2: MRHNA and SNTAGT. Trimming removed 3 bases from V and 6 bases from J, with 17 bases in between. CDR3 nucleotide sequence: TGTGCCAGCAGTGATTACCCCGGGACAAGGGCCGGGGAGCTGTTTTTT. Translation: CASSDYPGTRAGELFF.

V gene TRBV7-2 combines with J gene TRBJ1-3, with a weak D call TRBD1 (6 bases). Germline CDR1 and CDR2: SGHTA and FQGNSA. The CDR3 has 15 residues. The V and J ends lost 8 bases and 0 bases respectively, with 14 bases between them. The CDR3 loop is CASELDRYSGNTIYF. In nucleotides, the CDR3 is TGTGCCAGCGAGTTGGACAGATACTCTGGAAACACCATATATTTT.

The chain employs TRBV19 and TRBJ1-1; 7 nucleotides agree with TRBD1. CDR1 and CDR2 from the germline V gene are LNHDA and SQIVND (reference sequence). The CDR3 spans 16 residues. V gave up 5 bases and J gave up 1 base; unmatched junction bases: 10. CDR3: CASSLIFRDRNTEAFF. CDR3 DNA: TGTGCCAGTAGTCTAATTTTCAGGGACAGGAACACTGAAGCTTTCTTT.

This clone was found a few times. The chain combines TRBV9 with TRBJ1-3; D is unclear. From germline, CDR1 is SGDLS and CDR2 YYNGEE. The CDR3 has 16 amino acids. V lost 4 bases to trimming and J lost 1 base, with 15 bases between them. This CDR3 is CASSYRPDLSGNTIYF. CDR3 in DNA: TGTGCCAGCAGCTATCGACCCGACCTATCTGGAAACACCATATATTTT.

The chain combines TRBV7-9 with TRBJ1-2; D unresolved. CDR3 length equals 14 residues. CDR1 and CDR2 from the germline V gene are SEHNR and FQNEAQ (reference sequence). The germline V and J ends were trimmed by 5 bases and 2 bases, with 12 bases remaining between them. CDR3 nucleotide sequence: TGTGCCAGCAGCCTCACCGACACCAACTATGGCTACACCTTC. This translates into CASSLTDTNYGYTF.

The chain joins TRBV27 to TRBJ1-1, with TRBD1 identical over 7 bases. The CDR3 totals 15 residues. Looked up from germline, CDR1 is MNHEY and CDR2 is SMNVEV (reference sequence). V shed 6 bases, J shed 0 bases, and the junction held 7 bases outside the gene matches. The CDR3, as DNA: TGTGCCAGCAGGATAAACAGGGGCCTGAACACTGAAGCTTTCTTT. It yields the protein CASRINRGLNTEAFF.

The rearrangement links TRBV7-9 to TRBJ1-1, with 10 positions matching TRBD1. The germline V gene has CDR1 SEHNR and CDR2 FQNEAQ (reference sequence). V lost 5 bases and J lost 4; bases outside the gene matches: 1. The CDR3 has 13 amino acids. The CDR3 protein is CASSGQGGTEAFF. CDR3 DNA sequence: TGTGCCAGCAGCGGACAGGGGGGCACTGAAGCTTTCTTT.

The chain carries TRBV7-9 and TRBJ2-1; a weak D match, TRBD1 (6 bases). V lost 4 bases, J lost 8 bases, and 15 bases lay in between. Germline values: CDR1 SEHNR, CDR2 FQNEAQ (reference sequence). This CDR3 region has 14 residues. CDR3 in amino acids: CASSSPPTGHEQFF. CDR3 DNA sequence: TGTGCCAGCAGCTCTCCCCCCACAGGGCATGAGCAGTTCTTC.

V is TRBV19 and J is TRBJ2-7, with D tentatively TRBD1 (6 bases). V dropped 5 bases and J dropped 4 bases, with 12 bases sitting between them. The CDR3 totals 13 residues. Germline V gene lookup returns CDR1 LNHDA and CDR2 SQIVND (reference sequence). The CDR3 nucleotides read TGTGCCAGTAGTGTAAGGGGGTGGTACGAGCAGTACTTC. Translation: CASSVRGWYEQYF. Based on the CDR3 plus reference TRBV19 and TRBJ2-7, the full variable domain is DGGITQSPKYLFRKEGQNVTLSCEQNLNHDAMYWYRQDPGQGLRLIYYSQIVNDFQKGDIAEGYSVSREKKESFPLTVTSAQKNPTAFYLCASSVRGWYEQYFGPGTRLTVT.

The chain couples TRBV7-2 to TRBJ1-2; D is unresolved. Germline V gene data show CDR1 as SGHTA and CDR2 as FQGNSA. V lost 4 bases, J lost 7 bases, and 19 bases lay in between. The CDR3 is made up of 15 amino acids. The CDR3 nucleotides read TGTGCCAGCAGCTCTAGAGTTACCAGTTCAAGTGGCTACACCTTC. The encoded protein is CASSSRVTSSSGYTF.

The chain joins TRBV27 to TRBJ2-1, with TRBD2 matching 8 bases. Germline V gives CDR1 MNHEY, CDR2 SMNVEV (reference sequence). V lost 4 bases to trimming and J lost 7 bases; unmatched junction nucleotides: 9. The CDR3 covers 15 residues. CDR3 sequence: CASSYLRGAWNEQFF. The CDR3 DNA is TGTGCCAGCAGTTATCTGCGGGGGGCCTGGAATGAGCAGTTCTTC.

V usage is TRBV20-1 and J usage is TRBJ1-1; no clear D gene. Germline V lookup: CDR1 DFQATT, CDR2 SNEGSKA (reference sequence). The CDR3 has 11 residues. Trimming removed 1 base at V and 7 bases at J, with 7 bases between. The CDR3 loop reads CSARVTDEAFF. CDR3 coding DNA: TGCAGTGCTAGAGTGACGGATGAAGCTTTCTTT.

This sequence joins TRBV2 and TRBJ2-3; D might be TRBD2 (6 bases). The CDR3 has 17 amino acids. V was shortened by 3 bases and J by 3 bases, with 19 bases between the two germline ends. Germline lookup yields CDR1 SNHLY and CDR2 FYNNEI. As DNA, the CDR3 is TGTGCCAGCAGTGATACGTTAGGGCTAGCGAGTACAGATACGCAGTATTTT. As protein: CASSDTLGLASTDTQYF.

This rearrangement joins TRBV10-3 to TRBJ1-1, with D tentatively TRBD1 (5 bases). The CDR3 consists of 13 residues. V was shortened by 7 bases and J by 0 bases, with 9 bases between the two germline ends. Germline V gene lookup returns CDR1 ENHRY and CDR2 SYGVKD. The CDR3 DNA follows: TGTGCCATCAAGACAGACCTGAACACTGAAGCTTTCTTT. Translation: CAIKTDLNTEAFF.

This clone was seen just once. The rearrangement uses TRBV5-1 and TRBJ1-1; 9 nucleotides match TRBD1. Germline V lookup: CDR1 SGHRS, CDR2 YFSETQ. Losses at the gene ends were 4 bases for V and 8 bases for J; bases not matched to a gene: 6. This CDR3 spans 13 amino acids. The CDR3 spells CASSLTGQGEAFF. CDR3 nucleotide sequence: TGCGCCAGCAGCCTGACGGGACAGGGCGAAGCTTTCTTT.

This clone was counted a few times. The rearrangement joins TRBV30 to TRBJ1-1; D is unclear. This CDR3 region has 10 residues. V was shortened by 4 bases and J by 11 bases, with 11 bases between the two germline ends. CDR1 GTSNPN and CDR2 SVGIG come from the germline V gene (reference sequence). CDR3: CAWTRVKAFF. In DNA form, the CDR3 reads TGTGCCTGGACAAGAGTCAAGGCTTTCTTT.

The rearrangement uses TRBV7-6 and TRBJ2-2; TRBD1 might be the D (5 bases). V was cut by 4 bases and J by 3 bases, with 9 bases left in between. CDR1 and CDR2 (germline): SGHVS, FNYEAQ. The CDR3 runs to 14 residues. The CDR3 reads CASSWVGDTGELFF. Here the CDR3 DNA reads TGTGCCAGCAGCTGGGTAGGGGACACCGGGGAGCTGTTTTTT.

This sequence joins TRBV19 and TRBJ1-1; D uncertain. Trimming took off 8 bases at V and 0 bases at J, with 13 bases between the two ends. Germline V gene data show CDR1 as LNHDA and CDR2 as SQIVND (reference sequence). This CDR3 is built from 14 residues. The DNA for the CDR3 is TGTGCCAGTTCGGACCACCGAATGAACACTGAAGCTTTCTTT. This sequence encodes CASSDHRMNTEAFF.

V is TRBV5-1 and J is TRBJ1-5; D might be TRBD1 (6 bases). The CDR3 length is 14 residues. Germline V gene lookup returns CDR1 SGHRS and CDR2 YFSETQ. Trimming took off 0 bases at V and 8 bases at J, with 12 bases between the two ends. The CDR3 bases are TGCGCCAGCAGCTTGGACGGGGGCGAGAAGCCCCAGCATTTT. Its translation: CASSLDGGEKPQHF. The full variable domain, in which reference TRBV5-1 and TRBJ1-5 provide the parts outside the CDR3, is KAGVTQTPRYLIKTRGQQVTLSCSPISGHRSVSWYQQTPGQGLQFLFEYFSETQRNKGNFPGRFSGRQFSNSRSEMNVSTLELGDSALYLCASSLDGGEKPQHFGDGTRLSIL.

For this clone: This could be a read error, since a much larger clone is one nucleotide away. Other DNA sequences in this specimen translate into the identical CDR3. The V and J genes are TRBV4-3 and TRBJ2-7, with 9 nucleotides matching TRBD1. Germline CDR1 is LGHNA and CDR2 is YSLEER. CDR3 length: 16 residues. CDR3 sequence (DNA): TGCGCCAGCAGTCAAGGCCAGGACAGGGGTATCGACGAGCAGTACTTC. It translates to CASSQGQDRGIDEQYF.

The V and J genes are TRBV9 and TRBJ1-4; 9 bases are shared with TRBD1. This CDR3 is 15 amino acids long. J gave up 7 bases and V 3 bases, and 7 bases lay outside the gene matches. In germline, CDR1 is SGDLS, CDR2 YYNGEE. The CDR3 DNA reads as TGTGCCAGCAGCGGATACGGACAGGGGTCTGAAAAACTGTTTTTT. Amino acid sequence: CASSGYGQGSEKLFF.

This clone has a handful of counts. This chain links TRBV30 with TRBJ1-3; D may be TRBD1 (6 bases). Trimming removed 3 bases at V and 0 bases at J, with 9 bases between. Germline loops: CDR1 GTSNPN, CDR2 SVGIG (reference sequence). The CDR3 is 14 residues long. This chain's CDR3 is CAWSRGDSGNTIYF. In DNA, the CDR3 is TGTGCCTGGAGCAGGGGCGACTCTGGAAACACCATATATTTT.

CDR3 loop: CASTPMAGAQYF. CDR3 DNA sequence: TGTGCCAGCACCCCCATGGCCGGGGCCCAGTACTTC. The V call is TRBV6-1, the J call TRBJ2-5; weak D call: TRBD2 (5 bases). This CDR3 has 12 residues. In germline, CDR1 is MNHNS, CDR2 SASEGT. V was trimmed by 7 bases and J by 9 bases, leaving 15 bases between them.

The V and J genes are TRBV6-5 and TRBJ2-7; D may be TRBD1 (6 bases). This CDR3 spans 11 amino acids. V was clipped by 7 bases and J by 13 bases, with 17 bases between them. Per germline, CDR1 MNHEY and CDR2 SVGAGI. CDR3 nucleotides: TGTGCCAGCACCATGGGGGCCCGACGCTACTTC. Amino acid sequence: CASTMGARRYF.